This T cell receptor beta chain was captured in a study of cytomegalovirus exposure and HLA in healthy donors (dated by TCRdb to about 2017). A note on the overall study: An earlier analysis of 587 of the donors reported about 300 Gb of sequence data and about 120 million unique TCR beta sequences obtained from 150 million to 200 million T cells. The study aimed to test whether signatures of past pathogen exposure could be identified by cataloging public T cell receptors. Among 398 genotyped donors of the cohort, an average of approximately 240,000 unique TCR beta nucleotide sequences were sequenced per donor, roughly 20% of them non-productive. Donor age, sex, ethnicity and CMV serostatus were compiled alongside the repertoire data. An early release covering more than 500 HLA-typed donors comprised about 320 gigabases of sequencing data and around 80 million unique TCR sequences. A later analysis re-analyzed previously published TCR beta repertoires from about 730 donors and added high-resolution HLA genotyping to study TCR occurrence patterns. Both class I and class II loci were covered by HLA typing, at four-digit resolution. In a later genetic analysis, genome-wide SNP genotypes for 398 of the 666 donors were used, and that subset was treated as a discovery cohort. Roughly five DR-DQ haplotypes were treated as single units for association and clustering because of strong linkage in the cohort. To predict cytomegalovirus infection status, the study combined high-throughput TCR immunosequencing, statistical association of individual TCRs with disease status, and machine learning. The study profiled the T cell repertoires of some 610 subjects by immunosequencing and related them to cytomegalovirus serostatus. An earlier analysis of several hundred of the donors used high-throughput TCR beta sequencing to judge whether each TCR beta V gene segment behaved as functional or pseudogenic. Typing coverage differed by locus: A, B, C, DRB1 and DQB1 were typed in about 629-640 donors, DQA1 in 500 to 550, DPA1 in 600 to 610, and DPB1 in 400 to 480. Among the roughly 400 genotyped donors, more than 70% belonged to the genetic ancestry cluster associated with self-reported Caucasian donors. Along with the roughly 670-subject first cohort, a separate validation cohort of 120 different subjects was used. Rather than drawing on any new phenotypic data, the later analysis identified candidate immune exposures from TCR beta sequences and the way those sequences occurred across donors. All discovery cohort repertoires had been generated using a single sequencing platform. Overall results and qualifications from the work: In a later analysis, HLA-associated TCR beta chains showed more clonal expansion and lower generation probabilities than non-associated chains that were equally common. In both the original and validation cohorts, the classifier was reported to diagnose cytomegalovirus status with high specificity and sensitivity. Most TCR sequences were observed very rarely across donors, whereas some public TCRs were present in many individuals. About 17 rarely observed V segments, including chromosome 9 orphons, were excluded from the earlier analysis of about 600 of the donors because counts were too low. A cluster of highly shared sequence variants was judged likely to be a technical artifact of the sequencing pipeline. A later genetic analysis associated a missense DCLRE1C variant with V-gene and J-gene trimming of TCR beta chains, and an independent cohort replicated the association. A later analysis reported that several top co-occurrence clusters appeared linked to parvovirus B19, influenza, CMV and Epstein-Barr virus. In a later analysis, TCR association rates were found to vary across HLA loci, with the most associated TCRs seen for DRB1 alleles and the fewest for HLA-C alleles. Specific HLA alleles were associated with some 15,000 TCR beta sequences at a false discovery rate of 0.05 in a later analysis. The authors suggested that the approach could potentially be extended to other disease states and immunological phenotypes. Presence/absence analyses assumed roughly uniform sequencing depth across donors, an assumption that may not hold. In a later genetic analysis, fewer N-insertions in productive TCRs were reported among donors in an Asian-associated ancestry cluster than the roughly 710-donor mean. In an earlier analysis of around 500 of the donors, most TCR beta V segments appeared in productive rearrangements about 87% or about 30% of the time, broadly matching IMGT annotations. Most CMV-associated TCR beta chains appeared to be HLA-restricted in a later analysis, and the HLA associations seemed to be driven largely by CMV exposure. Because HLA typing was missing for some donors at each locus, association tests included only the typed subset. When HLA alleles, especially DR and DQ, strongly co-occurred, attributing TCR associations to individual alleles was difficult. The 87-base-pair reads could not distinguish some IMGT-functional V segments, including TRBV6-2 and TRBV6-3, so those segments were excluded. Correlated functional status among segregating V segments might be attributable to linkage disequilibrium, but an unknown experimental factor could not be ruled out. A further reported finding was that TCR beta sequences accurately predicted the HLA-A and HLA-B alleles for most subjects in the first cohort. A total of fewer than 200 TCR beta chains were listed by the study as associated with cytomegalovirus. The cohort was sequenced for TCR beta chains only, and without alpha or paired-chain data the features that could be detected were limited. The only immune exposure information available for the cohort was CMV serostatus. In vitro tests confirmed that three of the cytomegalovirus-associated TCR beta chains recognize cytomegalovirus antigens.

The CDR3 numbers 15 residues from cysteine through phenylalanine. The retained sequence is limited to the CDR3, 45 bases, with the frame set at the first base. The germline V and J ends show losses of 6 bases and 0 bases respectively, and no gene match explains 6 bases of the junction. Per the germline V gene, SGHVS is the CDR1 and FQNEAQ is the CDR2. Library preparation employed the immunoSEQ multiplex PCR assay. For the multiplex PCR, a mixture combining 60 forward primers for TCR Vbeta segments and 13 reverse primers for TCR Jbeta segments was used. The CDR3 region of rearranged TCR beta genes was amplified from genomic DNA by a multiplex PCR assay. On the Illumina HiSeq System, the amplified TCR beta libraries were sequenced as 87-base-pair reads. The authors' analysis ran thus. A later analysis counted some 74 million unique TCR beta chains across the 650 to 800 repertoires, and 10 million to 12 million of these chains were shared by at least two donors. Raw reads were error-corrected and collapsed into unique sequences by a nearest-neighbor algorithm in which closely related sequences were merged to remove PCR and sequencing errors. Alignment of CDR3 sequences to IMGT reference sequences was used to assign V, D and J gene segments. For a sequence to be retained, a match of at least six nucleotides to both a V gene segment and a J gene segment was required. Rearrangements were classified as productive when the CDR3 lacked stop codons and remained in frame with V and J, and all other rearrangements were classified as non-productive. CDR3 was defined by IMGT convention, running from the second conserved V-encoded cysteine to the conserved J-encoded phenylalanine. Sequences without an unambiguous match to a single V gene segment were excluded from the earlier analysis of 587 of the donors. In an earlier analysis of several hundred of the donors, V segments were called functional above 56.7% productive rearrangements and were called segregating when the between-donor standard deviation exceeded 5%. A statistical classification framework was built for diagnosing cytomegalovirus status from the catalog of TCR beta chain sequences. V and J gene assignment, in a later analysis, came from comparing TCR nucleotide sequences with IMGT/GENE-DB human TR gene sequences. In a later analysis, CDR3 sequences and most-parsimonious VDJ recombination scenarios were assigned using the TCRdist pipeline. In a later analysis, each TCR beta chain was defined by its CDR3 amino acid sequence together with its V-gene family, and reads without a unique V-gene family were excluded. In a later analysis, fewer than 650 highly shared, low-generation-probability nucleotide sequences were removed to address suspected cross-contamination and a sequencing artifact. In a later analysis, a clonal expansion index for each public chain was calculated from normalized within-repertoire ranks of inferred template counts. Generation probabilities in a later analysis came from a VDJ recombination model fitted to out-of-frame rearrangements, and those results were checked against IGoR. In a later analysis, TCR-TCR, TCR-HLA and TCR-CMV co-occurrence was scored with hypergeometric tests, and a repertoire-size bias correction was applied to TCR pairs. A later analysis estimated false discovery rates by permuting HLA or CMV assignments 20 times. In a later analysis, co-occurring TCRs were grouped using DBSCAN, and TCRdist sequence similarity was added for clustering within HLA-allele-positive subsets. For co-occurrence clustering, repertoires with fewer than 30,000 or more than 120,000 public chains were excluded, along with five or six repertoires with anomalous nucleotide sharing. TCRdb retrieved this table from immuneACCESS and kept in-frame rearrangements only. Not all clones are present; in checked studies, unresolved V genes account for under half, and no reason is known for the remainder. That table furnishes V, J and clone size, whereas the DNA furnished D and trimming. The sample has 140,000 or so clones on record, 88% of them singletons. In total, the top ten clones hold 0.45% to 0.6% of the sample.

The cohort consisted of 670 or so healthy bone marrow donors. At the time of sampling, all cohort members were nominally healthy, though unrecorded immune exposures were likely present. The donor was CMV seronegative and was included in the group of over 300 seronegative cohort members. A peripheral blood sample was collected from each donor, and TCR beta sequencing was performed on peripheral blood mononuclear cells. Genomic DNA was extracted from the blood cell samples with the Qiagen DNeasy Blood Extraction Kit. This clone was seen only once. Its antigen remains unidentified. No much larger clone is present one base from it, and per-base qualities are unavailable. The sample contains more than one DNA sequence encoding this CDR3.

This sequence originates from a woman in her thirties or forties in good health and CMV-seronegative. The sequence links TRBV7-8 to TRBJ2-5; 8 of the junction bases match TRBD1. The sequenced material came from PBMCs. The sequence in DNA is TGTGCCAGCAGATTCAGGGGGCGGAACCAAGAGACCCAGTACTTC. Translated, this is CASRFRGRNQETQYF.